The 16 T cell receptor beta chains listed next were all sequenced from one sample in a study of blood T cell repertoires in COVID-19. Data came from immunoSEQ multiplex PCR; TCRdb stores just in-frame clones and leaves some out. Among about 110,000 clones listed, 76% were seen once. Sequencing input: peripheral blood. The receptors derive from a woman older than 75 with acute or convalescent COVID-19.

This clone was picked up a small number of times. The rearrangement joins TRBV27 to TRBJ2-7; 9 bases line up with TRBD1. Per germline, CDR1 MNHEY and CDR2 SMNVEV (reference sequence). The CDR3 consists of 18 residues. After removal of 5 bases from V and 6 bases from J, the junction contained 20 bases not matched to a gene. The CDR3 DNA reads TGTGCCAGCAGTACAATATCTACAGGGGGCACTCCCCATGGCGAGCAGTACTTC. Its protein is CASSTISTGGTPHGEQYF.

In DNA, the CDR3 is TGTGCCAGCAGCAAAGATGAGACACCCAAAGCTTTCTTT. The encoded protein is CASSKDETPKAFF. The rearrangement uses TRBV21-1 and TRBJ1-1; no check of the table's D call, TRBD1, against the DNA was made. TRBV21-1 is marked as a pseudogene. The CDR3 length is 13 residues.

The J gene is TRBJ2-3, the V gene TRBV4-2; 8 bases match TRBD2. V shed 4 bases and J 4 bases; nucleotides not matched to a gene: 10. Germline CDR1 and CDR2: LGHNA and YNFKEQ. The CDR3 extends over 16 amino acids. CDR3 region: CASSRSLSGEADTQYF. The CDR3 DNA follows: TGTGCCAGCAGCCGGTCCCTTAGCGGGGAGGCAGATACGCAGTATTTT.

The V call is TRBV19, the J call TRBJ2-5; a possible D gene is TRBD2 (6 bases). The CDR3 is made up of 15 amino acids. Trimming left V 3 bases short and J 4 bases short, with 15 bases between. CDR1 is LNHDA, CDR2 SQIVND, per germline (reference sequence). The DNA for the CDR3 is TGTGCCAGTAGTATCCGGGGTGAGGGAGGAGAGACCCAGTACTTC. Translated: CASSIRGEGGETQYF. The whole variable domain, remainder taken from reference TRBV19 and TRBJ2-5, is DGGITQSPKYLFRKEGQNVTLSCEQNLNHDAMYWYRQDPGQGLRLIYYSQIVNDFQKGDIAEGYSVSREKKESFPLTVTSAQKNPTAFYLCASSIRGEGGETQYFGPGTRLLVL.

The J gene is TRBJ2-1, the V gene TRBV5-5; 16 bases match TRBD2. Germline trimming cut 4 bases from V and 9 bases from J; bases unmatched to any gene: 7. From germline, CDR1 is SGHKS and CDR2 YYEKEE (reference sequence). This CDR3 region has 16 residues. The CDR3, as DNA: TGTGCCAGCAGCACCGGGACTAGCGGGGGGGCCATTGAGCAGTTCTTC. Its protein product is CASSTGTSGGAIEQFF.

The gene calls are TRBV6-5 and TRBJ1-1; 7 bases align to TRBD1. Germline-derived CDR1 and CDR2 are MNHEY and SVGAGI. The V and J ends lost 10 bases and 1 base, in that order; junction bases with no gene match: 3. There are 12 residues in the CDR3. This CDR3 reads CATGGWNTEAFF. The CDR3 DNA reads TGTGCCACAGGGGGGTGGAACACTGAAGCTTTCTTT.

The chain couples TRBV7-8 to TRBJ2-2, with D perhaps TRBD2 (6 bases). The germline V gene has CDR1 SGHVS and CDR2 FQNEAQ. V was cut by 7 bases and J by 6 bases, with 12 bases left in between. The CDR3 is 13 residues long. CDR3 DNA sequence: TGTGCCAGCACCCGTGGCGGGGCCGGGGAGCTGTTTTTT. Translating gives CASTRGGAGELFF.

The chain joins TRBV2 to TRBJ2-1; 12 nucleotides line up with TRBD2. The V segment lost 8 bases and the J segment 3 bases; nucleotides outside the gene matches: 2. The CDR3 extends over 14 amino acids. Germline V gives CDR1 SNHLY, CDR2 FYNNEI. CDR3 sequence: CASVLAGGYNEQFF. In nucleotides, the CDR3 is TGTGCCAGCGTACTAGCGGGGGGCTACAATGAGCAGTTCTTC.

This clone came up a few times. This chain joins TRBV18 and TRBJ2-7; 13 positions match TRBD2. Per germline, CDR1 KGHSH and CDR2 LQKENI. J gave up 13 bases and V 6 bases, and 15 bases lay outside the gene matches. The length of the CDR3 is 15 residues. The CDR3, as DNA: TGTGCCAGCTCTCGGGTGACTAGCGGGAGGCTCCTCGCTTACTTC. Amino acids: CASSRVTSGRLLAYF.

This rearrangement joins TRBV2 to TRBJ2-3; tentatively, D is TRBD1 (5 bases). There are 16 residues in the CDR3. Germline lookup yields CDR1 SNHLY and CDR2 FYNNEI. V was clipped by 6 bases and J by 2 bases, with 18 bases between them. The CDR3: CASRVLDKPFTDTQYF. DNA for the CDR3: TGTGCCAGCAGGGTACTGGACAAACCTTTCACAGATACGCAGTATTTT.

CDR3 loop: CASSTQTSGRVDTQYF. The CDR3 nucleotides read TGTGCCAGCAGTACTCAGACTAGCGGGCGGGTAGATACGCAGTATTTT. The chain has TRBV27 and TRBJ2-3; 10 nucleotides line up with TRBD2. Trimming took 5 bases from V and 5 from J; bases not matched to a gene: 10. The CDR3 extends over 16 amino acids. The germline gives CDR1 MNHEY, CDR2 SMNVEV (reference sequence).

This clone came up once. The chain links TRBV6-5 to TRBJ2-5; TRBD1 agrees at 7 bases. V shed 7 bases, J shed 3 bases, and the junction held 8 bases outside the gene matches. The CDR3 is made up of 14 amino acids. Germline-derived CDR1 and CDR2 are MNHEY and SVGAGI. CDR3 DNA: TGTGCCAGCATCAAGGCCGGGACAGAAGAGACCCAGTACTTC. It is translated as CASIKAGTEETQYF.

This chain uses TRBV28 with TRBJ2-1; 14 nucleotides align to TRBD2. The CDR3 is made up of 18 amino acids. V lost 8 bases to trimming and J lost 4 bases; unmatched junction nucleotides: 13. Germline CDR1 MDHEN, CDR2 SYDVKM. CDR3 nucleotides: TGTGCCAGCCTTTCCGGGACTAGCGGGAGAGGAGCGTACAATGAGCAGTTCTTC. It yields the protein CASLSGTSGRGAYNEQFF.

The chain carries TRBV11-2 and TRBJ2-4; D gene ambiguous. CDR3 length: 16 residues. The ends were cut back, 0 bases at V and 1 base at J, with 10 bases in the middle. Germline values: CDR1 SGHAT, CDR2 FQNNGV. CDR3 bases: TGTGCCAGCAGCTTAGATTGGTCGGGTGCCAAAAACATTCAGTACTTC. This sequence encodes CASSLDWSGAKNIQYF.

This chain links TRBV2 with TRBJ2-3, with 8 bases aligning to TRBD2. V dropped 4 bases and J dropped 8; count of bases not matched to a gene: 5. From germline, CDR1 is SNHLY and CDR2 FYNNEI. The CDR3 runs 13 residues. DNA of the CDR3: TGTGCCAGCAGTGGGACTAGCAGGGGTACGCAGTATTTT. Protein sequence: CASSGTSRGTQYF.

V usage is TRBV5-4 and J usage is TRBJ2-3; TRBD2 matches 11 bases. V lost 6 bases to trimming and J lost 9 bases; unmatched junction nucleotides: 18. The CDR3 contains 17 residues. Germline CDR1 and CDR2: SGHNT and YYREEE (reference sequence). CDR3: CASTSAGSGRAPRTQYF. The CDR3 DNA reads as TGTGCCAGCACCTCAGCAGGTAGCGGGAGGGCCCCCAGGACGCAGTATTTT.